This T cell receptor (beta chain) is from a study of shared clonotypes between healthy human individuals. Study-level findings and limits: Specimens sampled were limited to blood, with tissue repertoires likely differing.

Measured with immunoSEQ multiplex PCR; TCRdb has only the in-frame clones, and not every one. Of about 480,000 clones in the sample, 75% to 85% are singletons; the top ten hold roughly 13%. About this clone: The antigen remains unidentified.

The CDR3 spans 17 residues. V gave up 0 bases and J gave up 3 bases; unmatched junction bases: 6. Germline CDR1 is LGHNA and CDR2 is YSLEER. This chain joins TRBV4-3 and TRBJ2-1; 9 positions agree with TRBD2. The clonotype comes from a woman aged 40-49 years in good health. Some clones in this sample may be carry-over from other donors' samples. The sample was PBMCs. The CDR3 sequence: CASSQDFPSGIYNEQFF. CDR3 coding DNA: TGCGCCAGCAGCCAAGATTTTCCTAGCGGGATCTACAATGAGCAGTTCTTC.